This TCR beta chain is from a study of OX40 agonist ivuxolimab in advanced cancers. Broadly, across the study: Ivuxolimab was a fully human IgG2 agonistic monoclonal antibody targeting the costimulatory receptor OX40 (CD134). The point of sequencing TCRbeta in the periphery was to test whether ivuxolimab changed TCR sequence diversity and drove clonal T-cell expansion. Of the roughly 51 dose-escalation patients, hepatocellular carcinoma was present in about 20, melanoma in about 15, renal cell carcinoma in 9 and head and neck cancer in 9. Partial responses were achieved by three dose-escalation patients, of whom one had hepatocellular carcinoma and two had cutaneous melanoma. Prior anti-PD-1, anti-PD-L1 or anti-CTLA-4 therapy was permitted, and approximately 39% of dose-escalation patients had received checkpoint inhibitors. Intravenous ivuxolimab was administered to patients every 2 weeks at six dose levels: 0.01, 0.1, 0.3, 1.5, 3 and 10 mg/kg. In the dose-escalation cohort, approximately 82% of patients were male, and the mean age was about 55 years, with a range of about 23 to 85. The paper covers the monotherapy dose-escalation part of the phase I ivuxolimab trial, which included N = 52 patients. Overall results and qualifications from the work: Which antigens the clonally expanded peripheral T cells were specific for was not determined. Low levels of normalized T-cell clonal expansion were also seen in some patients who did not respond. At doses from 0.1 to 3.0 mg/kg, clonal expansion was seen in both CD4+ and CD8+ blood T cells between baseline and week 6. On average, CD8+ T cells showed more expanded clones than CD4+ T cells after ivuxolimab. Partial responders in the 0.1-3.0 mg/kg groups had among the lowest normalized peripheral clonal expansion, especially among CD8+ T cells.

Genomic DNA was extracted from sorted cells for sequencing of the TCRbeta CDR3 region. TCRbeta CDR3 regions were sequenced using the immunoSEQ Assay. TCRdb retrieved this table from immuneACCESS and kept in-frame rearrangements only. Not all clones are present; in checked studies, unresolved V genes account for under half, and no reason is known for the remainder. The sample table holds over 55,000 clones, of which approximately 94% were seen once. The top ten clonotypes cover around 14% of the sample. As regards this clone: The specificity of this receptor is unknown. Nothing much larger sits one base from this clone, and base qualities are not available.

V is cut by 1 base and J by 10 bases, and the space between the germline ends is 10 bases. The CDR3 has 12 amino acids, counting the end cysteine and phenylalanine. The read is trimmed to its CDR3 DNA, 36 bases read in frame from base 1. Looking up the germline V gene (reference sequence) yields CDR1 SEHNR and CDR2 FQNEAQ. Patients with a history of autoimmune disease or receiving systemic immunosuppression were excluded from the trial. Peripheral blood for TCR sequencing was collected from all dose cohorts at baseline, on cycle 4 day 1, and on cycle 7 day 1. The samples were drawn from a first-in-human, open-label, multicenter phase I dose-escalation trial of ivuxolimab. The trial enrolled adults with locally advanced or metastatic head and neck squamous cell, hepatocellular, melanoma or renal cell carcinoma. Before TCR sequencing, CD4+ and CD8+ T cells were separately sorted from peripheral blood.

This TCR derives from an adult with an advanced solid tumor such as melanoma, head and neck, liver or kidney cancer. The sequence is built from TRBV7-9 and TRBJ1-1; too little of a D gene remains to name it. The source material was CD4+ or CD8+ T cells sorted from blood, sampled in a trial of the OX40 agonist ivuxolimab. The CDR3 here reads CASSLVPRAAFF. The DNA is as follows: TGTGCCAGCAGCTTAGTACCAAGGGCAGCTTTCTTT.